Shown below are 10 T cell receptor beta chains from a single sample sequenced in a study of T cells in Graves' hyperthyroidism and ophthalmopathy. It was RNA transcripts that yielded the amplified TCR beta CDR3 regions. First-round RT-PCR with HTBI primers amplified the TCR CDR3 region. A single record per CDR3 protein comes from TCRdb applying MiXCR to the multiplex PCR reads. The repertoire holds some 400,000 distinct CDR3 sequences, with 14% as singletons. What was sequenced was blood. The receptors originated from a woman aged 55-75 years with Graves' hyperthyroidism.

The chain joins TRBV7-3 to TRBJ2-2; TRBD1 matches at 8 bases. Germline V CDR1 and CDR2: SGHTA, FQGTGA. J lost 0 bases, V lost 5 bases, and 2 bases had no gene match. The CDR3 runs to 15 residues. The CDR3 DNA reads TGTGCCAGCAGCGTACAGGGGGCGAACACCGGGGAGCTGTTTTTT. It codes for CASSVQGANTGELFF.

This clonotype was picked up many times. The rearrangement joins TRBV6-5 to TRBJ2-7; D possibly corresponds to TRBD2 (5 bases). This CDR3 spans 16 amino acids. The germline V gene encodes CDR1 MNHEY and CDR2 SVGAGI. The germline V and J ends were trimmed by 0 bases and 0 bases, with 12 bases remaining between them. The CDR3 region is CASSYSGSGLSYEQYF. For the CDR3, the DNA is TGTGCCAGCAGTTACTCGGGGTCTGGACTCTCCTACGAGCAGTACTTC.

This clonotype was detected many times. This chain joins TRBV11-2 and TRBJ2-3; 8 nucleotides line up with TRBD2. The CDR3 covers 15 residues. From germline, CDR1 is SGHAT and CDR2 FQNNGV. The J segment lost 4 bases and the V segment lost 5 bases, leaving 8 bases of the junction unmatched. The CDR3 sequence: CASSLETSVADTQYF. The CDR3 bases are TGTGCCAGCAGCCTCGAGACTAGCGTAGCAGATACGCAGTATTTT.

The V gene is TRBV19, the J gene TRBJ2-1; 8 bases line up with TRBD2. There are 18 residues in the CDR3. Germline V gene lookup returns CDR1 LNHDA and CDR2 SQIVND (reference sequence). J was trimmed by 0 bases and V by 0 bases; bases with no gene match: 7. Here the CDR3 reads CASSIDGRVVRSYNEQFF. As DNA, the CDR3 is TGTGCCAGTAGTATAGACGGGAGGGTAGTCCGCTCCTACAATGAGCAGTTCTTC.

This clonotype has a count of ten or more. The CDR3: CAISESWFSGAYNEQFF. The CDR3 DNA follows: TGTGCCATCAGTGAGTCGTGGTTTAGCGGGGCCTACAATGAGCAGTTCTTC. J is TRBJ2-1 and V is TRBV10-3, with 8 bases that match TRBD2. CDR3 size: 17 residues. In germline, CDR1 is ENHRY, CDR2 SYGVKD. Trimming removed 0 bases from V and 2 bases from J; junction bases left unmatched: 6.

In its sample, this clonotype was seen many times. V and J are TRBV5-1 and TRBJ2-7; TRBD1 matches 8 bases. CDR1 is SGHRS and CDR2 is YFSETQ in the germline V gene. The V gene end was trimmed by 4 bases and the J gene end by 7 bases; junction bases not matched to a gene: 10. The CDR3 spans 14 residues. The CDR3 spells CASSPVQGVREQYF. The CDR3 coding sequence is TGCGCCAGCAGCCCGGTACAGGGGGTGCGTGAGCAGTACTTC. Full variable domain (rest looked up from reference TRBV5-1 and TRBJ2-7): KAGVTQTPRYLIKTRGQQVTLSCSPISGHRSVSWYQQTPGQGLQFLFEYFSETQRNKGNFPGRFSGRQFSNSRSEMNVSTLELGDSALYLCASSPVQGVREQYFGPGTRLTVT.

The V and J genes are TRBV4-1 and TRBJ1-2; 7 bases are shared with TRBD1. Losses at the gene ends were 3 bases for V and 4 bases for J; bases not matched to a gene: 17. The CDR3 sequence is 18 residues long. The germline V gene encodes CDR1 MGHRA and CDR2 YSYEKL. The CDR3 protein is CASSHRGGDSRDPYGYTF. CDR3 sequence (DNA): TGCGCCAGCAGCCACCGCGGGGGGGACAGTCGAGATCCCTATGGCTACACCTTC.

The chain employs TRBV9 and TRBJ2-2; no clear D. V was trimmed by 3 bases and J by 8 bases, leaving 17 bases between them. CDR3 length: 15 amino acids. From germline, CDR1 is SGDLS and CDR2 YYNGEE. The DNA of the CDR3 is TGTGCCAGCAGCGCCCACCGACTCATCACTGGGGAGCTGTTTTTT. Translating it yields CASSAHRLITGELFF.

The table lists this clonotype with many counts. The chain joins TRBV3-1 to TRBJ2-3, with D unclear. The length of the CDR3 is 12 residues. V lost 6 bases, J lost 6 bases, and 10 bases lay in between. Germline values: CDR1 LGHDT, CDR2 YNNKEL (reference sequence). CDR3 nucleotide sequence: TGTGCCAGCAGTCACACGCCGGATACGCAGTATTTT. Translation gives CASSHTPDTQYF.

The chain couples TRBV11-2 to TRBJ2-2; D not resolved. V lost 6 bases and J lost 3, with 14 bases in between. CDR3 size: 15 residues. Germline V gives CDR1 SGHAT, CDR2 FQNNGV. This chain's CDR3 is CASSELGVHTGELFF. The DNA of the CDR3 is TGTGCCAGCAGTGAATTAGGCGTTCACACCGGGGAGCTGTTTTTT.